This T cell receptor beta chain was sequenced in a study of identical twins. Via MiXCR, TCRdb re-called the 5' RACE reads, giving one row per CDR3 protein. There are about 570,000 distinct CDR3 sequences in the sample; 7.5% to 10% occur only once, and around 3.1% lies in the top ten. Germline CDR1 reads LNHNV; CDR2 reads YYDKDF (reference sequence). This CDR3 is 15 amino acids long. The J segment lost 7 bases and the V segment lost 0 bases, leaving 9 bases of the junction unmatched. This clonotype was found many times. This sample also belongs to another study, concerning yellow fever vaccine responses in identical twins.

V gene TRBV15 combines with J gene TRBJ2-7; 7 bases map to TRBD1. Sample: PBMCs. The TCR originated in a woman under 30 in good health. This chain's CDR3 is CATSREPERGREQYF. As DNA, the CDR3 is TGTGCCACCAGCAGAGAGCCGGAGAGGGGGCGGGAGCAGTACTTC.